These 8 T cell receptor beta chains originate from one sample sequenced in a study of CD8+ T cells in alopecia areata. Following RNA extraction, reverse transcription yielded cDNA that acted as the sequencing template. The table came from immunoSEQ multiplex PCR; TCRdb's copy has only in-frame clones and leaves some out. This table holds around 29,000 clones, about two thirds found once. Sequencing was done on a sample of NKG2D-high CD8+ T cells sorted from blood. The receptors shown here come from a human donor with alopecia areata.

J is TRBJ2-7 and V is TRBV9; 9 nucleotides match TRBD2. This CDR3 is 15 amino acids long. Germline V gene sequence: CDR1 SGDLS, CDR2 YYNGEE. The V segment lost 0 bases and the J segment 4 bases; nucleotides outside the gene matches: 5. The CDR3 nucleotides are TGTGCCAGCAGCGTAGGGGCTAGCGGGATATACGAGCAGTACTTC. It specifies CASSVGASGIYEQYF.

This chain links TRBV6-5 with TRBJ1-1; 10 bases map to TRBD1. The CDR3 is 15 residues long. V lost 6 bases, J lost 6 bases, and 10 bases stayed unmatched. Germline values: CDR1 MNHEY, CDR2 SVGAGI. The DNA of the CDR3 is TGTGCCAGCAGGACCGGGACAGGGGACTGGGCTGAAGCTTTCTTT. This sequence encodes CASRTGTGDWAEAFF.

Here the CDR3 DNA reads TGTGCCAGCAGCTCCCTTGGGACTAGCGGGCCGAACCAAGAGACCCAGTACTTC. Encoded protein: CASSSLGTSGPNQETQYF. This chain joins TRBV9 and TRBJ2-5, with 12 positions matching TRBD2. J gave up 0 bases and V 4 bases, and 10 bases lay outside the gene matches. There are 18 residues in the CDR3. Germline CDR1 SGDLS, CDR2 YYNGEE.

The genes are TRBV15 and TRBJ2-7, with D possibly TRBD2 on 5 matching bases. Per the germline V gene, CDR1 is LNHNV and CDR2 is YYDKDF (reference sequence). Between the trimmed V and J ends, which lost 2 bases and 7 bases, there was a span of 9 bases. The CDR3 contains 12 residues. The CDR3 loop is CATSRPSGEQYF. The CDR3 DNA reads as TGTGCCACCAGCAGACCCTCGGGGGAGCAGTACTTC.

This clone appeared a few times. CDR3 coding DNA: TGTGCCAGCAGCCACATTGGCACCGGCAATGAGCAGTTCTTC. Translating gives CASSHIGTGNEQFF. The chain is built from TRBV4-2 and TRBJ2-1; no clear D. This CDR3 contains 14 residues. V lost 3 bases and J lost 6, with 12 bases in between. CDR1 is LGHNA and CDR2 is YNFKEQ in the germline V gene.

The rearrangement links TRBV27 to TRBJ2-3; 7 nucleotides align to TRBD1. V trimming: 6 bases; J trimming: 6 bases; junction bases outside the gene matches: 15. This CDR3 is built from 16 residues. CDR1 and CDR2 from the germline V gene are MNHEY and SMNVEV (reference sequence). The CDR3 loop reads CASRKGAERYSDTQYF. As DNA, the CDR3 is TGTGCCAGCAGAAAGGGGGCGGAGCGTTATTCTGATACGCAGTATTTT.

The J gene is TRBJ2-3, the V gene TRBV4-3; 7 bases line up with TRBD2. CDR1 LGHNA and CDR2 YSLEER come from the germline V gene. Trimming cost V 1 base and J 1 base; bases outside gene matches: 5. The CDR3 consists of 16 residues. The CDR3 bases are TGCGCCAGCAGCCAAGGGACTAGTGCCCGCACAGATACGCAGTATTTT. Its translation is CASSQGTSARTDTQYF.

This clone was counted once. This chain uses TRBV6-5 with TRBJ2-7, with a tentative D call TRBD1 (6 bases). Trimming took 4 bases from V and 4 from J, leaving 8 bases between them. This CDR3 region has 12 residues. Germline V gene data show CDR1 as MNHEY and CDR2 as SVGAGI. The CDR3 region has the DNA TGTGCCAGCAGTTTGGACAGTTACGAGCAGTACTTC. It codes for CASSLDSYEQYF.